This TCR beta chain was found in a study of blood T cell repertoires in COVID-19. Study summary: COVID-19 samples, acute and convalescent, were from the United States, Italy and Spain. Sample material is recorded as cDNA or gDNA derived from T cells, B-cell-depleted T cells, or PBMCs.

Germline V CDR1 and CDR2: PRHDT, FYEKMQ (reference sequence). This CDR3 has 14 residues. The ends were cut back, 2 bases at V and 3 bases at J, with 11 bases in the middle. Authors' methods: Reference gene primers were amplified, and this amplification served to estimate nucleated cell counts. The method was immunoSEQ multiplex PCR; TCRdb's version includes in-frame clones alone and lacks a portion of them. The V and J calls and clone size were taken over from that table, and D and trimming were inferred from the DNA. The sample includes 150,000 to 200,000 clones, 80% to 90% of them seen just once. This chain joins TRBV13 and TRBJ2-7; D possibly corresponds to TRBD2 (5 bases). This receptor was identified in a man between 18 and 35 years old with active or convalescent COVID-19. Sequencing was carried out using peripheral blood. This CDR3 reads CASSLTGTGYEQYF. The CDR3 nucleotides read TGTGCCAGCAGCTTAACGGGAACTGGCTACGAGCAGTACTTC. The full variable domain, with the rest looked up from reference TRBV13 and TRBJ2-7, is AAGVIQSPRHLIKEKRETATLKCYPIPRHDTVYWYQQGPGQDPQFLISFYEKMQSDKGSIPDRFSAQQFSDYHSELNMSSLELGDSALYFCASSLTGTGYEQYFGPGTRLTVT.